This TCR beta chain came from a study of blood T cell repertoires in COVID-19. The overall study: Some COVID-19 samples were acute and others convalescent; all came from the United States, Italy and Spain. From T cells, B-cell-depleted T cells, or PBMCs came the material, which was cDNA or gDNA.

Measured with immunoSEQ multiplex PCR; TCRdb has only the in-frame clones, and not every one. This sample yields around 330,000 clones, of which 70% to 90% are seen a single time; approximately 1.8% belongs to the top ten. Seattle enrolled patients during active infection and tracked them longitudinally. The TCR sequence derives from a woman aged 30 to 39 with COVID-19, enrolled during active disease. The source material was peripheral blood.

The CDR3 here is CASSLVWDSKTPLHF. DNA of the CDR3: TGTGCCAGCAGCTTAGTCTGGGACAGTAAAACACCCCTCCACTTT. V and J are TRBV11-3 and TRBJ1-6; 7 nucleotides agree with TRBD1. CDR3 size: 15 residues. The V and J ends lost 1 base and 11 bases, in that order; junction bases with no gene match: 8. Germline assignment: CDR1 SGHNT and CDR2 YENEEA.